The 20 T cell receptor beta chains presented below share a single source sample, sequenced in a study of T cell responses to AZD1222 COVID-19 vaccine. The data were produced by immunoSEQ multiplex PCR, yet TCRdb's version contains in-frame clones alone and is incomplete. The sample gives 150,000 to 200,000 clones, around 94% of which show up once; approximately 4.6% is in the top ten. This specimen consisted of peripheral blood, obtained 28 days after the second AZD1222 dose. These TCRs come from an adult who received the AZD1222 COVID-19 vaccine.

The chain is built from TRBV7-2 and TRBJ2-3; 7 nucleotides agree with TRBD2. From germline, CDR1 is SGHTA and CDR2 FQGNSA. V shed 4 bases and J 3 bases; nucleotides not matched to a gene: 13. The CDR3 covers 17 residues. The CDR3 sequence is CASSSGRGGRWTDTQYF. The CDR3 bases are TGTGCCAGCAGCTCGGGGCGGGGCGGGAGATGGACAGATACGCAGTATTTT. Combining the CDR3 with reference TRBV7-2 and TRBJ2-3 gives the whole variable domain GAGVSQSPSNKVTEKGKDVELRCDPISGHTALYWYRQSLGQGLEFLIYFQGNSAPDKSGLPSDRFSAERTGGSVSTLTIQRTQQEDSAVYLCASSSGRGGRWTDTQYFGPGTRLTVL.

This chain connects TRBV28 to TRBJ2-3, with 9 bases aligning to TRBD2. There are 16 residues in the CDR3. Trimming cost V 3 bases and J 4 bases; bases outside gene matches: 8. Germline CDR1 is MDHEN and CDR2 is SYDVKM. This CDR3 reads CASSFGSGSVSDTQYF. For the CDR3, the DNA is TGTGCCAGCAGTTTTGGTAGCGGGAGCGTCTCAGATACGCAGTATTTT.

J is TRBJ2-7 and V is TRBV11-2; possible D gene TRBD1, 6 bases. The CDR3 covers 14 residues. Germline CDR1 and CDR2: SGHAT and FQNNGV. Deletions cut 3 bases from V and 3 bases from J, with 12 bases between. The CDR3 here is CASSLGQGIYEQYF. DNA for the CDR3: TGTGCCAGCAGCTTGGGCCAGGGGATCTACGAGCAGTACTTC.

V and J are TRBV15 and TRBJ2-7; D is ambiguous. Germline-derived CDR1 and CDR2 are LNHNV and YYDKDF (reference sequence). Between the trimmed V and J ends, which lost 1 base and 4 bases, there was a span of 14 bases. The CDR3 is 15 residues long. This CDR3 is CATSRVETSYYEQYF. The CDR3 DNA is TGTGCCACCAGCAGAGTAGAGACATCCTATTACGAGCAGTACTTC.

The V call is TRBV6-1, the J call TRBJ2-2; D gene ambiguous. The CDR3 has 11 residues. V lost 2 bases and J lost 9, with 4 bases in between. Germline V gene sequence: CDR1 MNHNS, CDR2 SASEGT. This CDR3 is CASSERRELFF. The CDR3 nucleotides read TGTGCCAGCAGTGAAAGAAGGGAGCTGTTTTTT.

Here the CDR3 DNA reads TGTGCCAGCAGACATTGGGGCAGTTCCACAGATACGCAGTATTTT. The encoded protein is CASRHWGSSTDTQYF. J is TRBJ2-3 and V is TRBV28, with D possibly matching TRBD1 (5 bases). The V gene lost 6 bases and the J gene lost 2 bases, with 15 bases spanning the gap. The germline CDR1 and CDR2 sequences are MDHEN and SYDVKM. The CDR3 extends over 15 amino acids.

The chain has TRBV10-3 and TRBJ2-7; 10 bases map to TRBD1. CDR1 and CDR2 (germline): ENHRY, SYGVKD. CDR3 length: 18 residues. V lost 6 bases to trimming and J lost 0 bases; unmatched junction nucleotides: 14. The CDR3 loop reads CAISQRTGGTLGSYEQYF. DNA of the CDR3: TGTGCCATCAGCCAAAGGACAGGGGGAACCTTAGGCTCCTACGAGCAGTACTTC.

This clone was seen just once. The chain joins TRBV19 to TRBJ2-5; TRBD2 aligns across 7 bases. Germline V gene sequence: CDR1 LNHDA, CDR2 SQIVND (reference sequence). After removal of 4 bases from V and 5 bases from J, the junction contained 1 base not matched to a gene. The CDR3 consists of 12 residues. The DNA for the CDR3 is TGTGCCAGTAGTACGCGGGGGGAGACCCAGTACTTC. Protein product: CASSTRGETQYF.

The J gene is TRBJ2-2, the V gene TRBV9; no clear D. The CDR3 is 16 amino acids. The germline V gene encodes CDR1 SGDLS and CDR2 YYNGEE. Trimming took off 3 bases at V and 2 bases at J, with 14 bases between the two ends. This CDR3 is CASSAPPETNTGELFF. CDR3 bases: TGTGCCAGCAGCGCCCCTCCCGAAACTAACACCGGGGAGCTGTTTTTT.

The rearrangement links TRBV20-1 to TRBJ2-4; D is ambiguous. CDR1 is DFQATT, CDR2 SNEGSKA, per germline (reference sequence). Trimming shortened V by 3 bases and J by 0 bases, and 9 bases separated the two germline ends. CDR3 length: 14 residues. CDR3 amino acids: CSASDWLAKNIQYF. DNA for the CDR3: TGCAGTGCTAGTGATTGGCTAGCCAAAAACATTCAGTACTTC.

The CDR3 protein is CASSVDGGYNEQFF. The DNA for the CDR3 is TGTGCCAGCAGCGTTGACGGGGGGTACAATGAGCAGTTCTTC. J is TRBJ2-1 and V is TRBV9; 7 bases are a match to TRBD2. Trimming cost V 2 bases and J 4 bases; bases outside gene matches: 3. The CDR3 runs to 14 residues. Germline lookup yields CDR1 SGDLS and CDR2 YYNGEE.

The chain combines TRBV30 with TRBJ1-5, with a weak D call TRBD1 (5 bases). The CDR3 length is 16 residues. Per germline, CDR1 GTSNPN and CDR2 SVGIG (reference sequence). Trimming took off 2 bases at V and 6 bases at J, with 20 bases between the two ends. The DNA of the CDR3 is TGTGCCTGGAGTCTTCCGGGACCGAAGTCGGCTCAGCCCCAGCATTTT. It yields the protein CAWSLPGPKSAQPQHF.

Here the CDR3 reads CASSTGGTGGHEQFF. Here the CDR3 DNA reads TGTGCCAGTAGTACGGGGGGGACAGGGGGCCATGAGCAGTTCTTC. The chain uses TRBV19 and TRBJ2-1, with 12 nucleotides matching TRBD1. J gave up 8 bases and V 4 bases, and 6 bases lay outside the gene matches. Germline V lookup: CDR1 LNHDA, CDR2 SQIVND (reference sequence). The CDR3 runs to 15 residues.

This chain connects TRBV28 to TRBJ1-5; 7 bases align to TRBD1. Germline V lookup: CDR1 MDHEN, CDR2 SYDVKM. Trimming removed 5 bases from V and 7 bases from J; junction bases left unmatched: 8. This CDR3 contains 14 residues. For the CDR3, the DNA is TGTGCCAGCAGTCCCGGACAGGACGAACAGCCCCAGCATTTT. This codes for CASSPGQDEQPQHF.

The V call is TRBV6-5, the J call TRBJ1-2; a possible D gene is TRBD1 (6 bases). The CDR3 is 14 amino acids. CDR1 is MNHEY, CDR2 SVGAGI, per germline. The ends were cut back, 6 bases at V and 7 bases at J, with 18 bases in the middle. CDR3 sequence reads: CASRSTGSAGGYTF. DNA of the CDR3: TGTGCCAGCAGGTCGACAGGCTCGGCGGGTGGCTACACCTTC.

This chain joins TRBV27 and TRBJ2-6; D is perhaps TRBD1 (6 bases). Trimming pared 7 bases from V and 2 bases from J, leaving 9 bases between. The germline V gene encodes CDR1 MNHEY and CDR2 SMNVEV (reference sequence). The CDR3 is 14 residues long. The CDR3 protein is CASTPGAGANVLTF. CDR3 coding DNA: TGTGCCAGCACCCCAGGGGCTGGGGCCAACGTCCTGACTTTC.

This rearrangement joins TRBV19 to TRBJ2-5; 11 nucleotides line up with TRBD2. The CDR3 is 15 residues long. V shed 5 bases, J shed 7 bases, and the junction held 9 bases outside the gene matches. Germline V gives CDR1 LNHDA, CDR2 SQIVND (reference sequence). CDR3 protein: CASSAETSGKGTQYF. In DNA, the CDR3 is TGTGCCAGTAGTGCCGAGACTAGCGGGAAAGGGACCCAGTACTTC.

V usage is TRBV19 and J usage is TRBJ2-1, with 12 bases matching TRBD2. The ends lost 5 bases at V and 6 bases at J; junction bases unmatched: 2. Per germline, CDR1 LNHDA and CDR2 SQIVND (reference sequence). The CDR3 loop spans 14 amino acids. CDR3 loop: CASSGLAGTNEQFF. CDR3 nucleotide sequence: TGTGCCAGTAGTGGACTAGCGGGAACCAATGAGCAGTTCTTC. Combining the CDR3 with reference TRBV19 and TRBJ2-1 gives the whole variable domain DGGITQSPKYLFRKEGQNVTLSCEQNLNHDAMYWYRQDPGQGLRLIYYSQIVNDFQKGDIAEGYSVSREKKESFPLTVTSAQKNPTAFYLCASSGLAGTNEQFFGPGTRLTVL.

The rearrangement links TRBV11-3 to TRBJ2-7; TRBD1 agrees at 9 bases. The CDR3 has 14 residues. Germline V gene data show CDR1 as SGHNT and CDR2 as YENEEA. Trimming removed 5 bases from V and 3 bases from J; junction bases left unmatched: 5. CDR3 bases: TGTGCCAGCAGCCCCCGGGACAGGGACTACGAGCAGTACTTC. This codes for CASSPRDRDYEQYF.

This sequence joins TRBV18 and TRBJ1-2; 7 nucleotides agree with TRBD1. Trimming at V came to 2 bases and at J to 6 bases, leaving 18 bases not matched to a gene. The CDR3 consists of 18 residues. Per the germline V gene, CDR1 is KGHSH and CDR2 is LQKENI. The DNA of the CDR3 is TGTGCCAGCTCACCATTGTCGACAGGGTACTCCTCTCTAGATGGCTACACCTTC. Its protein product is CASSPLSTGYSSLDGYTF. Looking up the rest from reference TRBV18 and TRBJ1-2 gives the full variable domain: NAGVMQNPRHLVRRRGQEARLRCSPMKGHSHVYWYRQLPEEGLKFMVYLQKENIIDESGMPKERFSAEFPKEGPSILRIQQVVRGDSAAYFCASSPLSTGYSSLDGYTFGSGTRLTVV.